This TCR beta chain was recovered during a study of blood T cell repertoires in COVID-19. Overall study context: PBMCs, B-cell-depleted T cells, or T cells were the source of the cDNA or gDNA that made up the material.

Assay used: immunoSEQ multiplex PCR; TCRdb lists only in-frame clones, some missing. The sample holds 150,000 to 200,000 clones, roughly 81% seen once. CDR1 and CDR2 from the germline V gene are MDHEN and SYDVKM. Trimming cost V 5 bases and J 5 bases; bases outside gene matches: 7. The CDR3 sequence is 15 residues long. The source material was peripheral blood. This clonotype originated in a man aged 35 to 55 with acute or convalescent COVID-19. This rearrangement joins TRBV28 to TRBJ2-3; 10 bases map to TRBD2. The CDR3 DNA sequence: TGTGCCAGCAGTGGGGCTAGCGGGGGACGAGATACGCAGTATTTT. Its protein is CASSGASGGRDTQYF.